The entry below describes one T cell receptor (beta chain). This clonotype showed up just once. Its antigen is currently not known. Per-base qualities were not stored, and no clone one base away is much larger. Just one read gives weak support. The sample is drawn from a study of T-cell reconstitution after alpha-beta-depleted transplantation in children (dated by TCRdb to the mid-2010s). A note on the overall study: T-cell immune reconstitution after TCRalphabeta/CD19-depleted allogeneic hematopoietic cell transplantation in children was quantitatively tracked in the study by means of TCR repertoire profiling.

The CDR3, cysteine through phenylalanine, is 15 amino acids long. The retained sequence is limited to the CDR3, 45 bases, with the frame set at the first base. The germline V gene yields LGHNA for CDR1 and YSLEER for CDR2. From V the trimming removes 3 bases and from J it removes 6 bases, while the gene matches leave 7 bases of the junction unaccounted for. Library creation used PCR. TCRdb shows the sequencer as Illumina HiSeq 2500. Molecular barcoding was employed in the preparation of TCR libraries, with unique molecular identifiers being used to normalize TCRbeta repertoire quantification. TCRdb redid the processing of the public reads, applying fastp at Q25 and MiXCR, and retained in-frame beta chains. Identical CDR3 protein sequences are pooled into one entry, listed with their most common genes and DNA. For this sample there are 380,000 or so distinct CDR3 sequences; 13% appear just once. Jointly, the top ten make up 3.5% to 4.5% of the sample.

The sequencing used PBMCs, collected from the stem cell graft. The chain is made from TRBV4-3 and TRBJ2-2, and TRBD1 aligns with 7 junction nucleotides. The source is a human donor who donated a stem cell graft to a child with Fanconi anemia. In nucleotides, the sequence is TGCGCCAGCAGCCAGAACGGACAGGTCCCCGGGGAGCTGTTTTTT. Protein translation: CASSQNGQVPGELFF.